The TCR beta chain described here comes from a study of blood T cell repertoires in COVID-19. Study-level information: Material from acute and convalescent COVID-19 was sourced from the United States, Italy and Spain. PBMCs, B-cell-depleted T cells, or T cells provided the cDNA or gDNA that made up the material.

V shed 4 bases and J shed 3 bases, with 19 bases lying between them. From germline, CDR1 is SGDLS and CDR2 YYNGEE. The length of the CDR3 is 16 residues. Seattle patient enrollment occurred during active infection, with longitudinal follow-up thereafter. As handled by the study authors: Nucleated cell counts were estimated from reference gene primer amplification. Assay used: immunoSEQ multiplex PCR; TCRdb lists only in-frame clones, some missing. V and J calls plus clone size are reproduced from that table; the DNA served to infer D and trimming. The sample shows some 220,000 clones, 65% to 90% of them seen only once.

Sequenced sample: peripheral blood. The chain joins TRBV9 to TRBJ1-2; D gene uncertain. The clonotype was recovered from a man in his forties or fifties with COVID-19, enrolled during active disease. The CDR3 spells CASSLGPEGMDYGYTF. The CDR3 nucleotides read TGTGCCAGCAGCCTCGGGCCGGAGGGAATGGACTATGGCTACACCTTC.